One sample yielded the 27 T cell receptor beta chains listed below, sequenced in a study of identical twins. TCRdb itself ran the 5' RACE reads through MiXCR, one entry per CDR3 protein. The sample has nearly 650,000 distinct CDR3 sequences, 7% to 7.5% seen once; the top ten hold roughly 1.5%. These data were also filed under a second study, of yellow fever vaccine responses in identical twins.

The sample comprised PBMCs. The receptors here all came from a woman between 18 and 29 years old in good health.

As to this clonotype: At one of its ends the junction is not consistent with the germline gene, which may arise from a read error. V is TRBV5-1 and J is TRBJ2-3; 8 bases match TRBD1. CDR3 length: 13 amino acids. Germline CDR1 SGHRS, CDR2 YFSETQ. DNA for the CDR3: TGCTCCAGCAGCCCGACAGGGGCAGATACGCAGTATTTT. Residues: CSSSPTGADTQYF.

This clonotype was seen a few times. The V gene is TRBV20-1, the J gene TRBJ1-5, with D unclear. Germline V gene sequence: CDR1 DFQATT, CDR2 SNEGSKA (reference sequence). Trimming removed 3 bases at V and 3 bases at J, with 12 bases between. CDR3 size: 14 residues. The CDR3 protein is CSASVSGNNQPQHF. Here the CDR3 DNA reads TGCAGTGCTAGTGTTTCGGGAAACAATCAGCCCCAGCATTTT.

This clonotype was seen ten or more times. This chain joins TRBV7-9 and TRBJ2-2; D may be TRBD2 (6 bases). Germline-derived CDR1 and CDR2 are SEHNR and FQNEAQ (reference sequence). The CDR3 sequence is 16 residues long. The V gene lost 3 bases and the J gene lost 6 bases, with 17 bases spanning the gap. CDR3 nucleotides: TGTGCCAGCAGCTTCCATGTGCTAGCGTCTTCCGGGGAGCTGTTTTTT. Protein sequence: CASSFHVLASSGELFF.

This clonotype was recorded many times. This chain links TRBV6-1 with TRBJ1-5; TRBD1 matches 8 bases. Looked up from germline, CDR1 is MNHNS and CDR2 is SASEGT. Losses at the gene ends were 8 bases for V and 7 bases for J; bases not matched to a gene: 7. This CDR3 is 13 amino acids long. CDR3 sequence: CASRGQERQPQHF. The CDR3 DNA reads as TGTGCCAGCCGGGGACAGGAACGCCAGCCCCAGCATTTT.

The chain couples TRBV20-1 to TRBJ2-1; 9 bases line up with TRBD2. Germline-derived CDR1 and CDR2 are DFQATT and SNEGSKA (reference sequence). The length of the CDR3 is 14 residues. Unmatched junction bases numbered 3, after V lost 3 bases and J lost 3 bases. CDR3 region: CSASELAGYNEQFF. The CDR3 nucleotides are TGCAGTGCTAGCGAACTAGCGGGCTACAATGAGCAGTTCTTC.

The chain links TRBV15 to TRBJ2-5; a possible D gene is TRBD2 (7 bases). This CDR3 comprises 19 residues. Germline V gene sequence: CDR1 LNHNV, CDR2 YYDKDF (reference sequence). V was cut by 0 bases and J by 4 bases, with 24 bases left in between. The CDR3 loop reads CATSRDRPWLGGPRETQYF. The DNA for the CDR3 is TGTGCCACCAGCAGAGATCGACCCTGGCTCGGGGGGCCCAGAGAGACCCAGTACTTC.

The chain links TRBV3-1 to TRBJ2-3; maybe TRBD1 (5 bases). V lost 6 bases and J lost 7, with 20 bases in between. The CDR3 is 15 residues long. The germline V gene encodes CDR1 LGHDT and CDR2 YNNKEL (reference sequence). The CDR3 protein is CASSPNFAGMNTQYF. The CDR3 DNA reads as TGTGCCAGCAGTCCAAACTTTGCAGGGATGAATACGCAGTATTTT.

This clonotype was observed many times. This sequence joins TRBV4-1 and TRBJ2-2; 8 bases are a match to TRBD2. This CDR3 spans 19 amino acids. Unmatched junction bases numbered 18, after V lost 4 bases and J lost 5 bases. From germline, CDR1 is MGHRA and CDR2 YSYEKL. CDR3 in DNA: TGCGCCAGCAGCCCTAATGGACTAGCCCGTCCCGTTAATACCGGGGAGCTGTTTTTT. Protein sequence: CASSPNGLARPVNTGELFF.

The CDR3 sequence: CASSILAAVSPSTDTQYF. Here the CDR3 DNA reads TGTGCCAGCAGTATACTAGCTGCGGTCAGTCCTAGCACAGATACGCAGTATTTT. The V gene is TRBV27, the J gene TRBJ2-3; D is possibly TRBD2 (6 bases). This CDR3 contains 18 residues. Trimming removed 5 bases from V and 0 bases from J, with 21 bases in between. Germline loops: CDR1 MNHEY, CDR2 SMNVEV (reference sequence).

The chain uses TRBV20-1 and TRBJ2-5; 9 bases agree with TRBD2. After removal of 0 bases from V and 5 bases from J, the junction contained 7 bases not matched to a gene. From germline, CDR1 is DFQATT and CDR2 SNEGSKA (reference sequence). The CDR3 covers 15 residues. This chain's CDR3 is CSAREGGGALETQYF. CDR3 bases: TGCAGTGCTAGAGAGGGCGGGGGGGCTTTGGAGACCCAGTACTTC.

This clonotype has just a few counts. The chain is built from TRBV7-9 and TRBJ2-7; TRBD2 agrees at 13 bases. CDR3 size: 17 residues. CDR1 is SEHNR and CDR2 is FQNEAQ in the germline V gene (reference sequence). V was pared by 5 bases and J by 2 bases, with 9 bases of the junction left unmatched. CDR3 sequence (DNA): TGTGCCAGCAGCCCGGGACTAGCGGGACGAGTAGCCTACGAGCAGTACTTC. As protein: CASSPGLAGRVAYEQYF. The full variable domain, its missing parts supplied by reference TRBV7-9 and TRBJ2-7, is DTGVSQNPRHKITKRGQNVTFRCDPISEHNRLYWYRQTLGQGPEFLTYFQNEAQLEKSRLLSDRFSAERPKGSFSTLEIQRTEQGDSAMYLCASSPGLAGRVAYEQYFGPGTRLTVT.

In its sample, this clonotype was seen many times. The DNA for the CDR3 is TGCGCCAGCAGCTTTAACAGGGCAACTAATGAAAAACTGTTTTTT. Translation gives CASSFNRATNEKLFF. The genes are TRBV5-1 and TRBJ1-4; D may be TRBD1 (6 bases). CDR1 and CDR2 from the germline V gene are SGHRS and YFSETQ. With 2 bases removed from V and 0 bases from J, the gap between germline ends came to 8 bases. There are 15 residues in the CDR3.

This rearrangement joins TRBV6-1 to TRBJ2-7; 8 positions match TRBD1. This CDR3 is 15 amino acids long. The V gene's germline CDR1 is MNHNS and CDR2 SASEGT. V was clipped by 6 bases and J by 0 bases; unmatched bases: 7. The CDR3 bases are TGTGCCAGCAGCCCCGGGACAGGTGCCTCCTACGAGCAGTACTTC. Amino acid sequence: CASSPGTGASYEQYF.

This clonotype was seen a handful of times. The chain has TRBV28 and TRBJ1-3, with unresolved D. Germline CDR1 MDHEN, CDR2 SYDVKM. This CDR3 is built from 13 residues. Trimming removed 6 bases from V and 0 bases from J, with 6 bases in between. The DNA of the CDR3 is TGTGCCAGCAGCGCCGTCTCTGGAAACACCATATATTTT. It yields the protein CASSAVSGNTIYF.

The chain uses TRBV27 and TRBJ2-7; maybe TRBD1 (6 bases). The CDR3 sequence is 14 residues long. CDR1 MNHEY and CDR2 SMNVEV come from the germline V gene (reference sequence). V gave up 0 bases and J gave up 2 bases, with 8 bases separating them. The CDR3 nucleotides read TGTGCCAGCAGTTTATCTTGGACAGCCTACGAGCAGTACTTC. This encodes CASSLSWTAYEQYF.

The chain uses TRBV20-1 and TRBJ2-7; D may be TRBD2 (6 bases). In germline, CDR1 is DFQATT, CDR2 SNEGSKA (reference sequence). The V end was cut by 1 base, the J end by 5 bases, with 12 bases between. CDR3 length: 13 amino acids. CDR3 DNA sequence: TGCAGTGCTAGAGTCGGGGGAACGGACGAGCAGTACTTC. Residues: CSARVGGTDEQYF.

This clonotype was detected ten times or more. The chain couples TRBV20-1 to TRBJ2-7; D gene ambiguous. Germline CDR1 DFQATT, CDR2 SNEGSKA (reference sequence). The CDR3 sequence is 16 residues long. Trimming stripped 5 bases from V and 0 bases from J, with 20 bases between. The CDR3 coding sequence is TGCAGTGCTTCTGACTTATCTCACCTTGCCTCCTACGAGCAGTACGTC. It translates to CSASDLSHLASYEQYV.

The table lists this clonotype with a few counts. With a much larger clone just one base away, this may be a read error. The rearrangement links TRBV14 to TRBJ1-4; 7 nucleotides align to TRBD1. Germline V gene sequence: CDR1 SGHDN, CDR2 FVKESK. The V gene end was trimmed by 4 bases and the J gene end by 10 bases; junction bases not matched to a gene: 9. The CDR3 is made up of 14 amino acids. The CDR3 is CASSLRDSDGKLFF. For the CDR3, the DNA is TGTGCCAGCAGCCTGCGGGACAGCGATGGAAAACTGTTTTTT. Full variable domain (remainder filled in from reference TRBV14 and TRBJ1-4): EAGVTQFPSHSVIEKGQTVTLRCDPISGHDNLYWYRRVMGKEIKFLLHFVKESKQDESGMPNNRFLAERTGGTYSTLKVQPAELEDSGVYFCASSLRDSDGKLFFGSGTQLSVL.

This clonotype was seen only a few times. CDR3 in amino acids: CASSLKQGYGYTF. The CDR3 nucleotides are TGTGCCAGCAGCTTAAAACAGGGGTATGGCTACACCTTC. The V and J genes are TRBV9 and TRBJ1-2; 7 bases align to TRBD1. The CDR3 sequence is 13 residues long. The V gene end was trimmed by 4 bases and the J gene end by 5 bases; junction bases not matched to a gene: 5. Per the germline V gene, CDR1 is SGDLS and CDR2 is YYNGEE. The complete variable domain, with remaining parts taken from reference TRBV9 and TRBJ1-2, reads DSGVTQTPKHLITATGQRVTLRCSPRSGDLSVYWYQQSLDQGLQFLIQYYNGEERAKGNILERFSAQQFPDLHSELNLSSLELGDSALYFCASSLKQGYGYTFGSGTRLTVV.

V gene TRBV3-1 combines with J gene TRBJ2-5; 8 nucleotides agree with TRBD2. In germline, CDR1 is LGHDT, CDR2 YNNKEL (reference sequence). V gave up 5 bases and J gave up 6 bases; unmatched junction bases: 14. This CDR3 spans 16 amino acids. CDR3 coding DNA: TGTGCCAGCAGCGTACGCTCGGGGACTAGTGGACAGACCCAGTACTTC. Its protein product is CASSVRSGTSGQTQYF.

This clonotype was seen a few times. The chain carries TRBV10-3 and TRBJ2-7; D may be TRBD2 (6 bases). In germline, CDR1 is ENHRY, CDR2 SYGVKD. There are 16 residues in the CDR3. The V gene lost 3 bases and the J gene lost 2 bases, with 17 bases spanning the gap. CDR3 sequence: CAISEATSALAYEQYF. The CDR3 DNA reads TGTGCCATCAGTGAAGCGACTAGTGCGTTAGCCTACGAGCAGTACTTC.

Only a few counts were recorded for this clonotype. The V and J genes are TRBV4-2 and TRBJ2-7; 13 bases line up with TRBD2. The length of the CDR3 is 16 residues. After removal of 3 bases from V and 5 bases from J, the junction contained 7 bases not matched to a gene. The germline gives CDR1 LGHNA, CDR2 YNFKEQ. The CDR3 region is CASSQKLAGGLNEQYF. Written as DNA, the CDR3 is TGTGCCAGCAGCCAGAAACTAGCGGGAGGGCTAAACGAGCAGTACTTC.

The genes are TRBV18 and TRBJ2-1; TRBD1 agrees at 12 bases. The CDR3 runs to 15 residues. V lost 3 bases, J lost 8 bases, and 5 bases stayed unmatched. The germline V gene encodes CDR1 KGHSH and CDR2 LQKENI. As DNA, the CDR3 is TGTGCCAGCTCACCGGGACAGGGGGCGATACATGAGCAGTTCTTC. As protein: CASSPGQGAIHEQFF.

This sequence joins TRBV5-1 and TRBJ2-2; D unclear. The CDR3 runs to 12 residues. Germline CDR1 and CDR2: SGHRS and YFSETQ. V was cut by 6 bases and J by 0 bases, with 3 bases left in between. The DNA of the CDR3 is TGCGCCAGCATCTCGAACACCGGGGAGCTGTTTTTT. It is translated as CASISNTGELFF.

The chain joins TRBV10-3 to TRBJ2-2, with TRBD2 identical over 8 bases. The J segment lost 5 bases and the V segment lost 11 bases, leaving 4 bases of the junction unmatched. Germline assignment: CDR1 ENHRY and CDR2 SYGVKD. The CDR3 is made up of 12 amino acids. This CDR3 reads CAARGGTGELFF. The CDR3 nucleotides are TGTGCCGCCCGGGGGGGGACCGGGGAGCTGTTTTTT.

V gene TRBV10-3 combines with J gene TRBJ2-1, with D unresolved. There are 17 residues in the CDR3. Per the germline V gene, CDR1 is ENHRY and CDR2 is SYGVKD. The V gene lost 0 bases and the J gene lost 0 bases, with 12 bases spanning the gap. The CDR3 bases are TGTGCCATCAGTGAGTCGAACATCCCGGGCTCCTACAATGAGCAGTTCTTC. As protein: CAISESNIPGSYNEQFF.

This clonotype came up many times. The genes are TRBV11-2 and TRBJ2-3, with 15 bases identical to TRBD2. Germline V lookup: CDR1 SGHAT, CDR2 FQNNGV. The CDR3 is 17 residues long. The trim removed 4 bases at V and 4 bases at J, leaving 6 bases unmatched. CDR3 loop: CASSSGLAGGRSDTQYF. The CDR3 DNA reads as TGTGCCAGCAGCTCCGGACTAGCGGGGGGGCGGTCAGATACGCAGTATTTT.